This entry features one TCR beta chain sequence. This receptor's antigen is unknown. TRB rearrangements were amplified by multiplex PCR following a touch-down protocol, with the TRB-A and TRB-B primer pools mixed in one tube. Illumina adapters and sample indices were added to the amplicons through two consecutive PCR reactions using Phusion HS II polymerase. After gel purification with the NucleoSpin Gel and PCR Clean-up kit, the amplicons were quantified by Qubit and checked for quality on an Agilent 2100 Bioanalyzer. Sequencing of the libraries was performed on an Illumina MiSeq with 600-cycle, single-indexed, paired-end runs. Turning to the authors' computational methods: Alignment and assembly of TRB reads were performed with MiXCR version 2.1.12 and the default MiXCR reference library. A clone was defined by each unique CDR3 nucleotide sequence, and the analysis included only productive sequences supported by at least two reads. To assess repertoire diversity, an R script computed alpha-parameterized diversity profiles (alpha 0 to 5), which included the Shannon (alpha 1) and Simpson (alpha 2) indices. The tcR package was used to compute combinatorial TRB VJ usage, and cohorts were compared on this usage by principal component analysis with ade4. Using GLIPH, TCRbeta CDR3s were clustered on pairs of cohorts matched for age and read depth, and a Wilcoxon test was used to compare cluster frequencies. Reads reprocessed by TCRdb are summarized as one entry per CDR3 protein sequence, and DNA is absent. TCRdb's processing, not the authors' own work, is the source of the V and J calls. Per the sample table, the count is 7,000 to 8,000 distinct CDR3 sequences. The biggest ten clones account for 16% of the sample.

This sample was included in a study of T cell clusters in autoimmune cytopenias (dated by TCRdb to about 2019). Background for the entire study: Per sample, TRB sequencing gave a median depth of approximately 54,000 reads and a median of approximately 2,400 distinct TRB clonotypes. Alongside healthy, CLL and autoimmune hepatitis controls, autoimmune cytopenia patients had their peripheral blood TRB and IGH repertoires sequenced at active disease and again during treatment follow-up. The study was designed to test whether a disease-specific immune repertoire signature usable as a blood-based biomarker is carried by autoimmune cytopenia patients. What the study reported, not specific to this receptor: The T cell clusters were only ever defined in silico, so experimental validation of their functional role was still needed. TRB repertoire shifts, with less even repertoires in secondary cytopenia and CLL, mostly reflected lymphoma bias rather than autoimmunity. In the comparison of secondary cytopenia with CLL, the cluster-lack signature was not observed, apparently because the dominant lymphoma-associated repertoire masked the signature. Healthy donors had almost three times as many exclusive TRB clusters as active autoimmune hepatitis patients, a finding consistent with an autoimmunity-wide signature. A lack of physiological T cell clusters in primary autoimmune cytopenia patients was suggested by GLIPH, as 51 clusters were found to be exclusive to healthy donors versus around 17 exclusive to patients.

For each sample, TRB amplification used approximately 230 ng of peripheral blood genomic DNA, equal to roughly 38,000 genome equivalents. From the germline V gene (reference sequence), CDR1 is LNHDA and CDR2 is SQIVND. The CDR3 sequence holds 14 residues, the cysteine and phenylalanine included. No DNA appears here. This receptor was taken from a human donor with an autoimmune cytopenia or autoimmune hepatitis (not recorded which). Recombination joined TRBV19 with TRBJ1-5. Sequencing was carried out using peripheral blood. The CDR3 region reads CASSIYGTDQPQHF.